The 17 T cell receptor beta chains below were found in one sample sequenced in a study of blood T cell repertoires in COVID-19. Clones were read by immunoSEQ multiplex PCR, and TCRdb kept only the in-frame ones, dropping some. The sample records a few hundred thousand clones, over 80% being singletons. Sequencing input: PBMCs or T cells enriched from blood (not recorded which). The origin of the receptors is a woman aged 18-29 years who had recovered from COVID-19.

The chain recombines TRBV19 with TRBJ2-3; 7 bases map to TRBD1. CDR1 is LNHDA and CDR2 is SQIVND in the germline V gene (reference sequence). Losses at the gene ends were 8 bases for V and 7 bases for J; bases not matched to a gene: 18. The CDR3 loop spans 16 amino acids. The CDR3 DNA reads TGTGCCAGTTCGACCGGGACAGCCTTCGGAAGGAATACGCAGTATTTT. It specifies CASSTGTAFGRNTQYF.

The V and J genes are TRBV28 and TRBJ1-2; 8 positions match TRBD1. With 5 bases clipped from V and 3 bases from J, the junction kept 8 bases outside the gene matches. There are 15 residues in the CDR3. Looked up from germline, CDR1 is MDHEN and CDR2 is SYDVKM. The CDR3 DNA sequence: TGTGCCAGCAGTCCCCTCACAGGGGGTCACTATGGCTACACCTTC. Translating gives CASSPLTGGHYGYTF.

This chain connects TRBV14 to TRBJ2-7; 10 bases fit TRBD1. This CDR3 has 14 amino acids. Germline trimming cut 8 bases from V and 2 bases from J; bases unmatched to any gene: 6. CDR1 SGHDN and CDR2 FVKESK come from the germline V gene. CDR3 nucleotides: TGTGCCAGCGGGAGCGGGACAGGGGCCTACGAGCAGTACTTC. Protein sequence: CASGSGTGAYEQYF.

This clone has only one observation. This chain joins TRBV5-1 and TRBJ2-7; tentative D call: TRBD1 (5 bases). V shed 0 bases and J shed 0 bases, with 13 bases lying between them. CDR1 and CDR2 (germline): SGHRS, YFSETQ. The CDR3 covers 16 residues. CDR3 nucleotide sequence: TGCGCCAGCAGCTTGGAGGGGCGTTCTTCCTCCTACGAGCAGTACTTC. It encodes CASSLEGRSSSYEQYF.

The genes are TRBV19 and TRBJ1-5; D is unresolved. The CDR3 is 16 residues long. Germline V CDR1 and CDR2: LNHDA, SQIVND (reference sequence). The V and J ends lost 6 bases and 4 bases respectively, with 19 bases between them. The CDR3 protein is CASRVRTGSPNQPQHF. CDR3 bases: TGTGCCAGTAGGGTACGGACGGGGAGTCCGAATCAGCCCCAGCATTTT.

The rearrangement uses TRBV28 and TRBJ1-2, with TRBD1 matching over 8 bases. The CDR3 spans 17 residues. Losses at the gene ends were 9 bases for V and 2 bases for J; bases not matched to a gene: 17. The germline CDR1 and CDR2 sequences are MDHEN and SYDVKM. CDR3 nucleotides: TGTGCCAGTTACACCGGGACAGGCTTCCGACTCAACTATGGCTACACCTTC. Translation: CASYTGTGFRLNYGYTF.

The chain employs TRBV9 and TRBJ2-7, with D possibly being TRBD1 (6 bases). Germline V gene sequence: CDR1 SGDLS, CDR2 YYNGEE. V lost 6 bases, J lost 4 bases, and 20 bases lay in between. The CDR3 consists of 15 residues. In DNA form, the CDR3 reads TGTGCCAGCACGGCAGGGGAAAGTCTCGCTTACGAGCAGTACTTC. Amino acids: CASTAGESLAYEQYF.

On this clone itself: The sample holds other DNA sequences that translate to the same CDR3. The chain is built from TRBV4-2 and TRBJ1-1; TRBD1 is a possible D gene (5 bases). Germline-derived CDR1 and CDR2 are LGHNA and YNFKEQ. V lost 1 base to trimming and J lost 4 bases, with 10 bases between them. The CDR3 contains 14 residues. The CDR3 sequence is CASSQGQGGTEAFF. The CDR3 region has the DNA TGTGCCAGCAGCCAAGGGCAGGGAGGCACTGAAGCTTTCTTT.

This chain joins TRBV7-2 and TRBJ2-5; possible D gene TRBD2, 6 bases. Trimming pared 5 bases from V and 2 bases from J, leaving 12 bases between. Germline V lookup: CDR1 SGHTA, CDR2 FQGNSA. The CDR3 is 14 amino acids. The DNA of the CDR3 is TGTGCCAGCAGCCCTCACGGGGGACAAGAGACCCAGTACTTC. It specifies CASSPHGGQETQYF.

The chain couples TRBV3-1 (or the pseudogene TRBV3-2) to TRBJ2-1, with a possible D match to TRBD1 (6 bases). This CDR3 has 15 residues. Germline CDR1 reads LGHDT; CDR2 reads YNNKEL (reference sequence). Trimming pared 5 bases from V and 5 bases from J, leaving 16 bases between. CDR3 loop: CASSFGQKPNNEQFF. CDR3 in DNA: TGTGCCAGCAGCTTTGGACAGAAGCCTAACAATGAGCAGTTCTTC.

The rearrangement links TRBV6-2 or TRBV6-3 to TRBJ1-5; 12 bases line up with TRBD1. Germline V gives CDR1 MNHEY, CDR2 SVGEGT. The CDR3 spans 15 residues. V lost 2 bases to trimming and J lost 7 bases; unmatched junction nucleotides: 3. The CDR3 DNA reads as TGTGCCAGCAGTTACAGGGACAGGGGGCACCAGCCCCAGCATTTT. Protein: CASSYRDRGHQPQHF.

The chain links TRBV4-2 to TRBJ2-3; 8 bases are shared with TRBD2. CDR1 is LGHNA, CDR2 YNFKEQ, per germline. The CDR3 spans 16 residues. J lost 1 base, V lost 1 base, and 4 bases had no gene match. The CDR3 DNA follows: TGTGCCAGCAGCCAAGGGACGACTAGCGGCACAGATACGCAGTATTTT. Translation: CASSQGTTSGTDTQYF.

The chain uses TRBV28 and TRBJ2-7; 9 bases match TRBD2. The CDR3 runs to 14 residues. Germline V gives CDR1 MDHEN, CDR2 SYDVKM. With V trimmed by 6 bases and J by 2 bases, 5 bases remained unmatched. For the CDR3, the DNA is TGTGCCAGCAGACCCCGCGGGGGGGCCTACGAGCAGTACTTC. Its protein product is CASRPRGGAYEQYF.

V gene TRBV12-5 combines with J gene TRBJ1-5, with D unclear. CDR1 and CDR2 (germline): LGHNT, FRNRAP. The CDR3 extends over 15 amino acids. The V end was cut by 2 bases, the J end by 6 bases, with 14 bases between. CDR3 in DNA: TGTGCTAGTGGTTTGACTAGTGAAGAGGGTCAGCCCCAGCATTTT. It translates to CASGLTSEEGQPQHF.

The rearrangement joins TRBV18 to TRBJ2-4; the match to TRBD1 covers 7 bases. The CDR3 loop spans 15 amino acids. Germline lookup yields CDR1 KGHSH and CDR2 LQKENI. V dropped 3 bases and J dropped 4; count of bases not matched to a gene: 6. This CDR3 reads CASSPTRTGKNIQYF. CDR3 bases: TGTGCCAGCTCACCGACACGGACAGGAAAAAACATTCAGTACTTC.

The chain uses TRBV28 and TRBJ2-3; a weak D match, TRBD1 (6 bases). The V end was cut by 6 bases, the J end by 4 bases, with 20 bases between. Germline V gene lookup returns CDR1 MDHEN and CDR2 SYDVKM. CDR3 length equals 16 residues. The CDR3 DNA reads TGTGCCAGCAGGTCCGACAACGACAGGATATCAGATACGCAGTATTTT. Protein product: CASRSDNDRISDTQYF.

V gene TRBV7-2 combines with J gene TRBJ1-6; D ambiguous. V lost 11 bases and J lost 6, with 14 bases in between. This CDR3 spans 13 amino acids. Germline CDR1 reads SGHTA; CDR2 reads FQGNSA. The CDR3 nucleotides read TGTGCCTCGTCGGAGAGCCTTAATTCACCCCTCCACTTT. Translating it yields CASSESLNSPLHF. Using reference TRBV7-2 and TRBJ1-6 for the parts outside the CDR3, the full variable domain is GAGVSQSPSNKVTEKGKDVELRCDPISGHTALYWYRQSLGQGLEFLIYFQGNSAPDKSGLPSDRFSAERTGGSVSTLTIQRTQQEDSAVYLCASSESLNSPLHFGNGTRLTVT.